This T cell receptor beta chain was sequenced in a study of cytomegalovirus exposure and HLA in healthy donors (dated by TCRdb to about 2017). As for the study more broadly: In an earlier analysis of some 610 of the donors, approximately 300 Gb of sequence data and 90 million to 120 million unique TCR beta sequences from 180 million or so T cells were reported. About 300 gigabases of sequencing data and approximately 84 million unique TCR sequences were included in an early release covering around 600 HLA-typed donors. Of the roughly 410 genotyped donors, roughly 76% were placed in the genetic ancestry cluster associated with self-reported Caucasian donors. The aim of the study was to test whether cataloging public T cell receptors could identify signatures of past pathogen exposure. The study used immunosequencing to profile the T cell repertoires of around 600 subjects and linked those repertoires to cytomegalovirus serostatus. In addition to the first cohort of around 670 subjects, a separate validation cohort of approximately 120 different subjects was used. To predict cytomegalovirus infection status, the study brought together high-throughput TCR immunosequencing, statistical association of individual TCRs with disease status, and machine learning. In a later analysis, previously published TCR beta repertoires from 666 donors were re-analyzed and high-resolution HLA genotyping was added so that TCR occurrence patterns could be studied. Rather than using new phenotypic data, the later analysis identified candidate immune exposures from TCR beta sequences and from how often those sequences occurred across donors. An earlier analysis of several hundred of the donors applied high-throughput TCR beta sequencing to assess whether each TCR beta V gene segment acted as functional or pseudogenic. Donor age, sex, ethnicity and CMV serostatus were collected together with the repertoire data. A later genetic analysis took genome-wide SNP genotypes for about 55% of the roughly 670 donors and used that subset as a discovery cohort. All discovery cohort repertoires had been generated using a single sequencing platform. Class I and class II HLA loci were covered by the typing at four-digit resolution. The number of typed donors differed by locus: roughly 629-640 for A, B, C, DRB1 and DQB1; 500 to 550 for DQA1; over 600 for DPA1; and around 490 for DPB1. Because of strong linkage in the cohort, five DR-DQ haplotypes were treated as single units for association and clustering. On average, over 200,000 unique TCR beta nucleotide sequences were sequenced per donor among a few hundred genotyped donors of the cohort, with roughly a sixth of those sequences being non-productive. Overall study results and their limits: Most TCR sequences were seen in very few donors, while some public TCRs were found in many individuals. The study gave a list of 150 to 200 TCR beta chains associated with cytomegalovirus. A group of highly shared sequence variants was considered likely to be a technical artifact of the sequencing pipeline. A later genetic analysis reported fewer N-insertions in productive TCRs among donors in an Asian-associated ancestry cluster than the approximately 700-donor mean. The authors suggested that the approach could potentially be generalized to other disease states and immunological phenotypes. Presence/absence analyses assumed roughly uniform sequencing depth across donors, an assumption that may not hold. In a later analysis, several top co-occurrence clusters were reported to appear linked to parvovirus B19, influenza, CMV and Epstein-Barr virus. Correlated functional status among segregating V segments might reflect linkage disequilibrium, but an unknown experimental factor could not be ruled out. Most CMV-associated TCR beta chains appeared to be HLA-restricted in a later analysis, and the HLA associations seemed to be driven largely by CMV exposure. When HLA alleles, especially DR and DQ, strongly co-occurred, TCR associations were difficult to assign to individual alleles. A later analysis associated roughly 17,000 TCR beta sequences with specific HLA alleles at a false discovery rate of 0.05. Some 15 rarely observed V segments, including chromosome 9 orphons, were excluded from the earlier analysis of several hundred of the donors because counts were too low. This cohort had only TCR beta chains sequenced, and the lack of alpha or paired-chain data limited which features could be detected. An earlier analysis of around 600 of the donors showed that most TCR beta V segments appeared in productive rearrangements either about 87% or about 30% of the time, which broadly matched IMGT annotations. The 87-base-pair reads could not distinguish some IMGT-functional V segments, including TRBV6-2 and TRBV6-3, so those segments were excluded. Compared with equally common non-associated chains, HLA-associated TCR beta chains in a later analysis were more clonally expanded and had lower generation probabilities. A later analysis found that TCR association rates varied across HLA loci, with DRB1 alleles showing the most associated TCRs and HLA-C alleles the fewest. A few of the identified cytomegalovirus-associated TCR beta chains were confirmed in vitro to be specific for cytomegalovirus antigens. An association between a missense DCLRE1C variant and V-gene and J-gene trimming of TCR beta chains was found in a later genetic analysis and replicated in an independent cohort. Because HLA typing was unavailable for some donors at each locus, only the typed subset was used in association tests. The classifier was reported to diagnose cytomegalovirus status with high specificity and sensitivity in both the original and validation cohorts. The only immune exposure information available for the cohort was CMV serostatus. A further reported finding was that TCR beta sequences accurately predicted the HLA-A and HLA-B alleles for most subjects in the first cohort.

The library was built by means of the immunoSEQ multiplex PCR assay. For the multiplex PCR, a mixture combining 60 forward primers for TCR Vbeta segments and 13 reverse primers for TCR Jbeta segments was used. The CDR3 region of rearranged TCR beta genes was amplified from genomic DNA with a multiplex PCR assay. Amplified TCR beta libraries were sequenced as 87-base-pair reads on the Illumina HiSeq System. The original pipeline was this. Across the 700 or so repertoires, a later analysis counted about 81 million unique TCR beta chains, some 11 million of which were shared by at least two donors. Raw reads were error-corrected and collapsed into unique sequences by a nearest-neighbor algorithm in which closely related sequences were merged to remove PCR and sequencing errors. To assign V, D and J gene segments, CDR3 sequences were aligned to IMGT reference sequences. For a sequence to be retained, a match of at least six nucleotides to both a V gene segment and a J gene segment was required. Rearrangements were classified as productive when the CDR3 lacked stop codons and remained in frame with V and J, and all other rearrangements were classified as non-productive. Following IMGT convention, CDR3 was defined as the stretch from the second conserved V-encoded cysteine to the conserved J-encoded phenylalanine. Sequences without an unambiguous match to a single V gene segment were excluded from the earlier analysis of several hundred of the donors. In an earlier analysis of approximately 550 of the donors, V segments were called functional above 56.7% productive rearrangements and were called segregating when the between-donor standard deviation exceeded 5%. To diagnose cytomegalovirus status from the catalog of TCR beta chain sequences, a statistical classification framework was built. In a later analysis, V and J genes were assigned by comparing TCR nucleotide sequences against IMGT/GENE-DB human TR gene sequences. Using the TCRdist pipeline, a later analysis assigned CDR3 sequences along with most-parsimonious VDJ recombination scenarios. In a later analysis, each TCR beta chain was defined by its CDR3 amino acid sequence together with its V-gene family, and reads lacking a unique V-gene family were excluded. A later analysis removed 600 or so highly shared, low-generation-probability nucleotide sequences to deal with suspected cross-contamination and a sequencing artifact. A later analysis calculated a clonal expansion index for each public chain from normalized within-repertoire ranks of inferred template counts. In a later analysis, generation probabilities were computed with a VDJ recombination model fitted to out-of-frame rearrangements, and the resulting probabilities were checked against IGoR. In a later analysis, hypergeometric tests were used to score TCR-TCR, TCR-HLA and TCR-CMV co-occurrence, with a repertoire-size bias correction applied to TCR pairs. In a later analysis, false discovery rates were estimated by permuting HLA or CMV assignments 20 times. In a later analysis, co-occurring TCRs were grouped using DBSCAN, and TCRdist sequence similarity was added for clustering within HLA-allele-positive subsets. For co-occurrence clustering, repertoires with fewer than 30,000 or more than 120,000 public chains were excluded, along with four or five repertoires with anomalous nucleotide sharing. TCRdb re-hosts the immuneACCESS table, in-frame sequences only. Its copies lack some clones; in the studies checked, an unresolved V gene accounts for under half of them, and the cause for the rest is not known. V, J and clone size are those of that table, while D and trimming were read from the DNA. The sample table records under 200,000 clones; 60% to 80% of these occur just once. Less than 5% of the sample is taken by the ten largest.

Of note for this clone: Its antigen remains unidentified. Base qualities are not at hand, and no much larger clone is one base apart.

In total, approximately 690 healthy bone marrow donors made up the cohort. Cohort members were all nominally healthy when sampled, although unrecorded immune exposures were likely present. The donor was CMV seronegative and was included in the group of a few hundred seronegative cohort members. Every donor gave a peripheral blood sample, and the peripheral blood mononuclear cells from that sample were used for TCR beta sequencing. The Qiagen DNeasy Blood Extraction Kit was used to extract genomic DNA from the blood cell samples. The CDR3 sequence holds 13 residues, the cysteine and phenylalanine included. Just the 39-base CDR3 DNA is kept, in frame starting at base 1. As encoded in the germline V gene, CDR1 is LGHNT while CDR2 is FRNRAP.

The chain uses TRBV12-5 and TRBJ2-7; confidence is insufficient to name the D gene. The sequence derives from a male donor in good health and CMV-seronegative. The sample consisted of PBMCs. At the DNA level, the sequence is TGTGCGAGATATTCCTTCCCTTCCTACGAGCAGTACTTC. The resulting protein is CARYSFPSYEQYF.